This T cell receptor (beta chain) was captured by sequencing in a study of blood T cell repertoires in COVID-19. The CDR3 sequence is 13 residues long. V gave up 8 bases and J gave up 5 bases; unmatched junction bases: 4. Germline CDR1 reads WSHSY; CDR2 reads SAAADI. The repertoire was sequenced with immunoSEQ multiplex PCR; TCRdb's copy has only in-frame clones and lacks some. The sample has some 26,000 clones, about 80% seen once; the top ten hold nearly 40%. What was sequenced was peripheral blood. This chain uses TRBV10-2 with TRBJ2-1, with 9 positions matching TRBD2. The TCR originated in a man between 65 and 80 years old with acute or convalescent COVID-19. CDR3 sequence reads: CASGLAGNNEQFF. The CDR3 coding sequence is TGCGCCAGCGGCCTAGCGGGGAACAATGAGCAGTTCTTC.